This record looks at one TCR beta chain sequence and its context. As processed by the authors: Amplification with reference gene primers provided the estimates of nucleated cell counts. Assay: immunoSEQ multiplex PCR; the TCRdb copy retains only in-frame clones and omits some. The V and J calls and clone size were taken over from that table, and D and trimming were inferred from the DNA. The table has a few hundred thousand clones, 80% to 90% seen once; the top ten hold about 2.2%. This specimen comes from a study of blood T cell repertoires in COVID-19. Study context: Samples of COVID-19 (acute and convalescent) were obtained from the United States, Italy and Spain.

The CDR3 is made up of 19 amino acids. Germline trimming cut 0 bases from V and 0 bases from J; bases unmatched to any gene: 11. The germline CDR1 and CDR2 sequences are SNHLY and FYNNEI. This chain uses TRBV2 with TRBJ2-3; TRBD2 matches at 8 bases. Sequenced: peripheral blood. The source is a man in his thirties or forties who had recovered from COVID-19. This CDR3 reads CASSEAGTGGGRSTDTQYF. CDR3 DNA: TGTGCCAGCAGTGAAGCAGGAACGGGGGGGGGAAGAAGCACAGATACGCAGTATTTT. The variable domain in full, completed from reference TRBV2 and TRBJ2-3, reads EPEVTQTPSHQVTQMGQEVILRCVPISNHLYFYWYRQILGQKVEFLVSFYNNEISEKSEIFDDQFSVERPDGSNFTLKIRSTKLEDSAMYFCASSEAGTGGGRSTDTQYFGPGTRLTVL.